This TCR beta chain was retrieved from a study of cytomegalovirus exposure and HLA in healthy donors. As for the study in general: Counted in an early data release were 65 million to 100 million unique TCRs from HLA-typed donors. General study results and limits: Sequencing likely generated an artifact that appeared as a cluster of highly shared sequence variants.

Per the germline V gene, CDR1 is SNHLY and CDR2 is FYNNEI. The CDR3 loop spans 17 amino acids. Trimming pared 2 bases from V and 0 bases from J, leaving 14 bases between. A remark on this clone: Its antigen is not known.

The PCR employed 60 Vbeta primers together with 13 Jbeta primers. TCRdb's table, derived via immunoSEQ multiplex PCR, lists solely in-frame clones and lacks some. Here the sample spans over 65,000 clones, roughly 77% being singletons. This clonotype originated in a middle-aged woman in good health and CMV-seropositive. Material: PBMCs. This sequence joins TRBV2 and TRBJ1-3; D uncertain. The CDR3 is CASSEQSLESSGNTIYF. The DNA of the CDR3 is TGTGCCAGCAGTGAACAATCCCTGGAGAGCTCTGGAAACACCATATATTTT. Full variable domain (rest looked up from reference TRBV2 and TRBJ1-3): EPEVTQTPSHQVTQMGQEVILRCVPISNHLYFYWYRQILGQKVEFLVSFYNNEISEKSEIFDDQFSVERPDGSNFTLKIRSTKLEDSAMYFCASSEQSLESSGNTIYFGEGSWLTVV.